The T cell receptor beta chain under discussion was sequenced for a study of blood T cell repertoires in COVID-19. Study context: Sites in the United States, Italy and Spain provided acute and convalescent COVID-19 samples. From T cells, B-cell-depleted T cells, or PBMCs came the material, which was cDNA or gDNA.

Authors' data handling: Amplification with reference gene primers provided the estimates of nucleated cell counts. The data were produced by immunoSEQ multiplex PCR, yet TCRdb's version contains in-frame clones alone and is incomplete. From that table come the V and J calls and clone size; the DNA was used to work out D and trimming. Here the sample spans fewer than 150,000 clones, about 90% being singletons. The CDR3 is 16 amino acids. The J segment lost 0 bases and the V segment lost 4 bases, leaving 6 bases of the junction unmatched. Per the germline V gene, CDR1 is MGHRA and CDR2 is YSYEKL. The sample comprised peripheral blood. The genes are TRBV4-1 and TRBJ2-1, with 7 bases fitting TRBD2. The receptor comes from a woman aged 70 to 79 with acute or convalescent COVID-19. The CDR3 DNA follows: TGCGCCAGCAGCCGTGAAGCGGGAAGCTCCTACAATGAGCAGTTCTTC. Translation gives CASSREAGSSYNEQFF.